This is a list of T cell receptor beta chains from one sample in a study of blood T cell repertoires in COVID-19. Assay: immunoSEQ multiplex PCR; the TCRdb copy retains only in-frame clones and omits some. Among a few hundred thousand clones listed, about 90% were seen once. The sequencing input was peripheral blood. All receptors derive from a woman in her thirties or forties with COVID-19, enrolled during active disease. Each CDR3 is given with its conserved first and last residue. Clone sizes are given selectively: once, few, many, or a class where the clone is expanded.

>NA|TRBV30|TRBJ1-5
CAWSPTGPHQPQHF
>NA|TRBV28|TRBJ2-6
CASSPPGAGRRGANVLTF
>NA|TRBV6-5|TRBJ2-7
CASSGGGPPGYEQYF
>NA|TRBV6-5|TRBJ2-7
CASSYATGPYEQYF
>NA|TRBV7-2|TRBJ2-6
CASSPDRGRSGANVLTF
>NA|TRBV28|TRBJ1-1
CASSPIDRVDTEAFF
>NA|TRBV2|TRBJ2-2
CASGSTDREAGELFF
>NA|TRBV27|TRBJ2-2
CASSTGTGEPNTGELFF
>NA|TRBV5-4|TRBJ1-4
CASSSMTGEDEKLFF
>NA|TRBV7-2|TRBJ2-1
CASSPTGGFYNEQFF
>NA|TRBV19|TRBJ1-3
CASSLQGAGNTIYF
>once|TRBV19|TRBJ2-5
CASSTSQETQYF
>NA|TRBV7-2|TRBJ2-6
CASSPLGGTAGANVLTF
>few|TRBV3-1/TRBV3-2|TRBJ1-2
CASSQGAGYGYTF
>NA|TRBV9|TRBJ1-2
CASSPQTTNYGYTF
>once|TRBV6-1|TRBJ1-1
CASSETGGDTEAFF
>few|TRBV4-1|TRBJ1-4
CASSQVGGSSEKLFF
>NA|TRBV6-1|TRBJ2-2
CASSATGQGATGELFF
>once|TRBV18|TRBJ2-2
CASSPPAPSGATGELFF
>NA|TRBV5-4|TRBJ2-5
CASSQGTSGGQETQYF
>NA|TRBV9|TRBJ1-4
CASSVGGVLNEKLFF
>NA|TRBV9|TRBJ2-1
CASSVVSGRGSYNEQFF
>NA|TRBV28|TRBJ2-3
CASRRPLGLAGYTDTQYF
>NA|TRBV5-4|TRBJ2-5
CASSPTALIRETQYF
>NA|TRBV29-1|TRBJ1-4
CSALDRAVEKLFF
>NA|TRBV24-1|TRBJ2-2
CATSAAGRNTGELFF
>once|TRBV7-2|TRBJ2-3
CASSLASGVADTQYF
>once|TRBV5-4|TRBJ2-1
CASSLRPSGRYNEQFF
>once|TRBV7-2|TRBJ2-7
CASSLVPGQGTYEQYF
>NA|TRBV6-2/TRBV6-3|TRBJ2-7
CASSYRGSSYEQYF
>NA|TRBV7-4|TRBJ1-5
CASSLPGRNQPQHF
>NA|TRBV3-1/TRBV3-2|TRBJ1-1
CASSHFQGTGKSTEAFF
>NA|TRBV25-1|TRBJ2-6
CASSGNNSGANVLTF
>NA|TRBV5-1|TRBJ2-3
CASSLQTGGTRDTQYF
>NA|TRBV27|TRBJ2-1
CASSPDRGLAYRMEQFF
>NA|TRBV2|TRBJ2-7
CASSLDSYEQYF
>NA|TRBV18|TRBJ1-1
CASSPFLSEAFF
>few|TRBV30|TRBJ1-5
CAWSSLSPNQPQHF
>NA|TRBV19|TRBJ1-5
CASSIIRGVYNQPQHF
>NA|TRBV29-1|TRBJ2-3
CSVGASGVDTQYF
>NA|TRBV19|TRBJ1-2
CASSDRTYNYGYTF
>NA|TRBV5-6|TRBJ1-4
CASSLGEGIGKLFF
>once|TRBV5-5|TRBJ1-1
CASSLKGLNTEAFF
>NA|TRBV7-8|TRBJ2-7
CASSLVGGKIYEQYF
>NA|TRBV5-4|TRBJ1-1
CASSLTGRVNTEAFF
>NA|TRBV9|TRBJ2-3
CASSASGATSTDTQYF
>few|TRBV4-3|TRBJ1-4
CASSQDGRSAGEKLFF
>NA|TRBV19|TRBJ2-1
CASSLTGGGVAYNEQFF
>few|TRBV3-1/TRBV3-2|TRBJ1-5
CASSPTGNQPQHF
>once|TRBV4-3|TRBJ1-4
CASSQIGQGEEKLFF
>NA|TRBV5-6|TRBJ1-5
CASSFQVAFNQPQHF
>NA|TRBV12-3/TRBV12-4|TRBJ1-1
CASSFKGDTEAFF
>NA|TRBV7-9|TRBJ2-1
CASSLEADNNEQFF
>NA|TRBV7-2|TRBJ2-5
CASSFQRGAGETQYF
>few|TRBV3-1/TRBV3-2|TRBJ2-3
CASAAREADTQYF